This is a list of T cell receptor beta chains from one sample in a study of blood T cell repertoires in COVID-19. Generated by immunoSEQ multiplex PCR, the TCRdb table keeps only in-frame clones and is missing some. The data hold 300,000 to 350,000 clones, with around 92% observed a single time. Source material: PBMCs or T cells enriched from blood (not recorded which). The receptors were sampled from a woman aged 25 to 39 who had recovered from COVID-19. CDR3s include the opening cysteine and the closing phenylalanine or tryptophan. A D gene is named only where the DNA matches it firmly. Part of the rows lack a size; the others show once, few, many or a class for expanded clones.

D,V,size,J,CDR3,DNA
.,TRBV18,.,TRBJ1-1,CASSPRNRLGNTEAFF,TGTGCCAGCTCACCTAGAAACCGACTGGGGAACACTGAAGCTTTCTTT
.,TRBV19,.,TRBJ1-4,CASSAPTQGLNEKLFF,TGTGCCAGTAGTGCTCCCACACAGGGTTTAAATGAAAAACTGTTTTTT
TRBD2,TRBV9,.,TRBJ2-3,CASSVDPSGRLMADTQYF,TGTGCCAGCAGCGTAGATCCTAGCGGGAGATTGATGGCAGATACGCAGTATTTT
.,TRBV29-1,few,TRBJ1-1,CSVVSHWYTEAFF,TGCAGCGTAGTGTCCCACTGGTACACTGAAGCTTTCTTT
.,TRBV5-4,few,TRBJ1-2,CASSSSYYGYTF,TGTGCCAGCAGCTCGAGCTACTATGGCTACACCTTC
TRBD2,TRBV4-1,.,TRBJ2-7,CASSQEVLAGDYYEQYF,TGCGCCAGCAGCCAAGAGGTCCTAGCGGGAGACTATTACGAGCAGTACTTC
.,TRBV7-3,once,TRBJ2-6,CASSLRQVSGANVLTF,TGTGCCAGCAGCTTAAGACAGGTCTCTGGGGCCAACGTCCTGACTTTC
.,TRBV29-1,.,TRBJ2-1,CSVRAGYNEQFF,TGCAGCGTTAGAGCGGGTTACAATGAGCAGTTCTTC
.,TRBV7-2,.,TRBJ1-2,CASSWGGALKGYTF,TGTGCCAGCAGCTGGGGGGGCGCGTTGAAAGGCTACACCTTC
.,TRBV7-4,few,TRBJ1-5,CASSSLGRTDKYYSNQPQHF,TGTGCCAGCAGCTCTCTGGGTAGGACGGACAAATACTATAGCAATCAGCCCCAGCATTTT